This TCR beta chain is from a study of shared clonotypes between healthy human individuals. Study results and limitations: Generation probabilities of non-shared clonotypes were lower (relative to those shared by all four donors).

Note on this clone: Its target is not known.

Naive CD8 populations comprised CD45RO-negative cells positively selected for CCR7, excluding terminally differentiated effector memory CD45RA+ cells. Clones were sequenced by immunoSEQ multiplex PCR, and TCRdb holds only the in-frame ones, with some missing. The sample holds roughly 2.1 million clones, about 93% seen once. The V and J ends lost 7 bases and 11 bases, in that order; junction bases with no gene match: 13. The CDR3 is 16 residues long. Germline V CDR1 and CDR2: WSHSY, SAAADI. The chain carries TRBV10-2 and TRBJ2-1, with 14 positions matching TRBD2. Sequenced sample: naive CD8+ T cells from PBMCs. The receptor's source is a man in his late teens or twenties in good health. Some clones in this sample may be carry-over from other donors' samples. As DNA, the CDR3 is TGCGCCAGCACCTCAACGCAGGGACTAGCGGGAGCTCAGCAGTTCTTC. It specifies CASTSTQGLAGAQQFF.